This TCR beta chain is from a study of metastatic and nonmetastatic thyroid tumors. Background on the study: The authors compared repertoires across blood and tumor or nodule tissue from malignant and benign thyroid patients.

No patient had received any treatment before thyroid surgery. Germline values: CDR1 MNHNS, CDR2 SASEGT. The CDR3 consists of 15 residues. V was clipped by 6 bases and J by 5 bases, with 16 bases between them. Original data processing: The study's classifier, a distant-metastasis tool for papillary thyroid cancer, was built using CDR3 differences across clinicopathological groups. TCRdb re-called clones via MiXCR from the PCR reads. TCRdb, not the original authors, processed these V and J calls. Of about 40,000 clones in the sample, around 17% were seen once. Findings and limits, study-wide: Reportedly, malignant thyroid tumors had significantly higher TCR beta diversity than benign nodules, in blood and tumor.

There are a few counts of this clone. The antigen is not known. Within the sample, other DNA sequences also encode this same CDR3. This sequence was found in a female donor with papillary thyroid cancer or a benign thyroid nodule (not recorded which). Some clones in this sample may be carry-over from other donors' samples. Sequenced material: blood. The J gene is TRBJ2-2, the V gene TRBV6-1; D is undetermined. The CDR3 region is CASRKGVENTGELFF. DNA for the CDR3: TGTGCCAGCAGAAAGGGTGTTGAGAATACCGGGGAGCTGTTTTTT.